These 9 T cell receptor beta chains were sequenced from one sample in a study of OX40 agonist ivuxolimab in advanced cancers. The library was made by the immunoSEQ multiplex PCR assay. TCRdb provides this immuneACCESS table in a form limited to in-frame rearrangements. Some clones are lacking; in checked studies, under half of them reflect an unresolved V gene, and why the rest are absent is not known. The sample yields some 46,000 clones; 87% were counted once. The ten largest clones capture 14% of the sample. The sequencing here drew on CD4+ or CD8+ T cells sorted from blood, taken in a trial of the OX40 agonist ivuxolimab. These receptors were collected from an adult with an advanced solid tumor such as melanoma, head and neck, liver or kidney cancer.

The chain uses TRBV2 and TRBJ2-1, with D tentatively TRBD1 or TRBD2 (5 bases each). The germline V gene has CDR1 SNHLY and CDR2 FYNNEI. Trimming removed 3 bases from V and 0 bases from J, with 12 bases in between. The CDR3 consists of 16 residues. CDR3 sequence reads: CASSEGTAFSYNEQFF. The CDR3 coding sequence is TGTGCCAGCAGTGAGGGGACCGCTTTCTCCTACAATGAGCAGTTCTTC.

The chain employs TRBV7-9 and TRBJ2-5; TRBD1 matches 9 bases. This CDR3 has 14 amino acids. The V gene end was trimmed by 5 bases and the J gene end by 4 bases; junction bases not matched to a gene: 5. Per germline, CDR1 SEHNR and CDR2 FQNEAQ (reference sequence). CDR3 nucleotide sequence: TGTGCCAGCAGCACGTACAGGGGGCGAGAGACCCAGTACTTC. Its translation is CASSTYRGRETQYF.

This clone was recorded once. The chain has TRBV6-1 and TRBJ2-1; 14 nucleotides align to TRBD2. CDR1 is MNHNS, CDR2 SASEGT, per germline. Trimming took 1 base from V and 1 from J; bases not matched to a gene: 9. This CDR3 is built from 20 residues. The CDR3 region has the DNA TGTGCCAGCAGTGAAGGGTTTTGGACTAGCGGGAGGTCTTCCTACAATGAGCAGTTCTTC. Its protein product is CASSEGFWTSGRSSYNEQFF.

For the CDR3, the DNA is TGTGCCAGCAGTCACACGGCAGGAGGGAATGAAGCTTTCTTT. Amino acids: CASSHTAGGNEAFF. The V gene is TRBV6-5, the J gene TRBJ1-1; D is undetermined. CDR3 length: 14 amino acids. V was trimmed by 5 bases and J by 7 bases, leaving 17 bases between them. Germline-derived CDR1 and CDR2 are MNHEY and SVGAGI.

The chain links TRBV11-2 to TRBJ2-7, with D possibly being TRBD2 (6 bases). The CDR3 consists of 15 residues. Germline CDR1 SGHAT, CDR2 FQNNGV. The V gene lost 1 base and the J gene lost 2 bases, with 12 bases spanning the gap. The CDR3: CASSLVGGPPYEQYF. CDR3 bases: TGTGCCAGCAGCTTAGTAGGAGGGCCCCCCTACGAGCAGTACTTC.

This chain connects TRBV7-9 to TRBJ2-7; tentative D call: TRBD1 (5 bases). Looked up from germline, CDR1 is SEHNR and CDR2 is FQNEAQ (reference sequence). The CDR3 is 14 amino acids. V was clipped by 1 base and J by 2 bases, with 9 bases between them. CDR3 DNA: TGTGCCAGCAGCTTAGGAGACAGCACCTACGAGCAGTACTTC. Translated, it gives CASSLGDSTYEQYF. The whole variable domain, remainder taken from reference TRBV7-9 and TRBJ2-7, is DTGVSQNPRHKITKRGQNVTFRCDPISEHNRLYWYRQTLGQGPEFLTYFQNEAQLEKSRLLSDRFSAERPKGSFSTLEIQRTEQGDSAMYLCASSLGDSTYEQYFGPGTRLTVT.

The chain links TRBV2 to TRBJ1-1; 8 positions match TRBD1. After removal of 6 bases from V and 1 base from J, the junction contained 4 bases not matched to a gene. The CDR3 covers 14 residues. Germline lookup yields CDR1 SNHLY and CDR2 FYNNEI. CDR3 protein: CASRGDRTNTEAFF. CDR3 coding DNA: TGTGCCAGCAGGGGGGACAGGACGAACACTGAAGCTTTCTTT.

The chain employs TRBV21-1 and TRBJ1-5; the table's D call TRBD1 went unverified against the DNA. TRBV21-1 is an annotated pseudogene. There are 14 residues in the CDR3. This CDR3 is CASSAQGGGQPQHF. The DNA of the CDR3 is TGTGCCAGCAGCGCGCAAGGGGGTGGTCAGCCCCAGCATTTT.

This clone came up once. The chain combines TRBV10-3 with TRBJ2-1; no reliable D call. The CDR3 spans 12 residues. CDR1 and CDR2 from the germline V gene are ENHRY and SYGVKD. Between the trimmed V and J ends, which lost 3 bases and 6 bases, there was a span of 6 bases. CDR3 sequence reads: CAISEVINEQFF. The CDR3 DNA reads TGTGCCATCAGTGAAGTAATCAATGAGCAGTTCTTC.